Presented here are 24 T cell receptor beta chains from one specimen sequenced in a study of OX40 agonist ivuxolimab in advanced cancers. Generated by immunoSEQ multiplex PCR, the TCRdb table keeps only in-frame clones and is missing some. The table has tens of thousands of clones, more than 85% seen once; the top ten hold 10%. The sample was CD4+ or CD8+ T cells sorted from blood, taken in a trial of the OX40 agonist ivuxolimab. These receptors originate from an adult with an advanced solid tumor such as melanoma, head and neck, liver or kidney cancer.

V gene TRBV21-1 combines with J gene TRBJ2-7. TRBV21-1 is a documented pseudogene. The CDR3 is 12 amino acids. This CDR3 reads CASSRFTYEQYF. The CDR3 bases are TGTGCCAGCAGCAGATTCACCTACGAGCAGTACTTC.

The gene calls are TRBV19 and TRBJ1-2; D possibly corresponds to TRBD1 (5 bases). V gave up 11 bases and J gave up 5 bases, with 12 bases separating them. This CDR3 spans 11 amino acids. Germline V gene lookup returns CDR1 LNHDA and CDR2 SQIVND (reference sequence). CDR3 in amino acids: CARDSLYGYTF. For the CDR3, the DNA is TGTGCCCGGGACTCTCTATATGGCTACACCTTC.

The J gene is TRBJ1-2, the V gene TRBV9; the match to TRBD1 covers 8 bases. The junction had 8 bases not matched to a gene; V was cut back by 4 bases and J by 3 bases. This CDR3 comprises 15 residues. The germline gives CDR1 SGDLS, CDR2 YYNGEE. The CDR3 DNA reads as TGTGCCAGCAGCTCCGGACAGGGATTGGACTATGGCTACACCTTC. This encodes CASSSGQGLDYGYTF.

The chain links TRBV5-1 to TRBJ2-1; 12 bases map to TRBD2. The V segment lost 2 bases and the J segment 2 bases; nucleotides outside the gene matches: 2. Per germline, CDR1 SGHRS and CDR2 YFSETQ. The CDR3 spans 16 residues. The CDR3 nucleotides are TGCGCCAGCAGCTTACGGACTAGCGGGGCCTACAATGAGCAGTTCTTC. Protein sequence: CASSLRTSGAYNEQFF. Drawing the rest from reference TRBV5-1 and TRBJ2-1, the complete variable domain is KAGVTQTPRYLIKTRGQQVTLSCSPISGHRSVSWYQQTPGQGLQFLFEYFSETQRNKGNFPGRFSGRQFSNSRSEMNVSTLELGDSALYLCASSLRTSGAYNEQFFGPGTRLTVL.

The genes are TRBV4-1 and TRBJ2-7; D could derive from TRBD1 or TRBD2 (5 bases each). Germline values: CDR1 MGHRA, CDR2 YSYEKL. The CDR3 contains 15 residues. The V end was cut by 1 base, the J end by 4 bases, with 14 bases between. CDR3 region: CASSQVRDPLYEQYF. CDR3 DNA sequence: TGCGCCAGCAGCCAAGTCAGGGACCCCTTGTACGAGCAGTACTTC.

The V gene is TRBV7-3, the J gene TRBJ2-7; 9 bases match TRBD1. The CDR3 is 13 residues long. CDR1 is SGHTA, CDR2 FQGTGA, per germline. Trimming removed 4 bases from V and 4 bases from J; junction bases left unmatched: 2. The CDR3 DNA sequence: TGTGCCAGCAGCTGGGGACAGGGTTACGAGCAGTACTTC. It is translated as CASSWGQGYEQYF.

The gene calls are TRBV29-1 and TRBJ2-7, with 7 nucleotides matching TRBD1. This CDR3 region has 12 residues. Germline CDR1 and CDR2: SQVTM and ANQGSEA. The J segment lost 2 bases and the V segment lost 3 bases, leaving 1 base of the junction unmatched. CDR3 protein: CSVETGTYEQYF. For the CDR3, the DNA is TGCAGCGTTGAGACAGGGACCTACGAGCAGTACTTC.

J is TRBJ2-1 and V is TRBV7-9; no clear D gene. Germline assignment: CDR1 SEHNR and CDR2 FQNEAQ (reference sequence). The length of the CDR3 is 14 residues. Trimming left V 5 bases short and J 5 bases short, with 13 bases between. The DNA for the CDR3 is TGTGCCAGCAGCCCCCCTATGCTTAACAATGAGCAGTTCTTC. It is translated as CASSPPMLNNEQFF.

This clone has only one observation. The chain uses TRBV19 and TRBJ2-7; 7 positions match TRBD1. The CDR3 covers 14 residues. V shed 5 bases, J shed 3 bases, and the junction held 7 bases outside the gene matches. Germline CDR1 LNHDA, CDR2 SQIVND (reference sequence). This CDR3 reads CASSDRVRGYEQYF. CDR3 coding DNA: TGTGCCAGTAGTGACAGGGTAAGGGGCTACGAGCAGTACTTC. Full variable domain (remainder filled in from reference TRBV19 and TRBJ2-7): DGGITQSPKYLFRKEGQNVTLSCEQNLNHDAMYWYRQDPGQGLRLIYYSQIVNDFQKGDIAEGYSVSREKKESFPLTVTSAQKNPTAFYLCASSDRVRGYEQYFGPGTRLTVT.

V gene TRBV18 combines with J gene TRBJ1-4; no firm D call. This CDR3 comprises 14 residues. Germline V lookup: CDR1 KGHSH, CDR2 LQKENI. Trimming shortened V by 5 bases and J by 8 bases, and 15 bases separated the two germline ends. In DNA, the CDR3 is TGTGCCAGCTCATCCCCTTGGGAAGGGGAAAAACTGTTTTTT. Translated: CASSSPWEGEKLFF.

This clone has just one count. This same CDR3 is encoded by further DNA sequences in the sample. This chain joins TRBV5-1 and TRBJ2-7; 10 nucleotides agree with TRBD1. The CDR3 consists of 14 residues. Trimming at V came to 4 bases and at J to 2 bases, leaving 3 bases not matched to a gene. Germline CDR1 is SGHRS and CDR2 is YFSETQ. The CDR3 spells CASSLGQGAYEQYF. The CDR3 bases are TGCGCCAGCAGCCTTGGACAGGGGGCCTACGAGCAGTACTTC.

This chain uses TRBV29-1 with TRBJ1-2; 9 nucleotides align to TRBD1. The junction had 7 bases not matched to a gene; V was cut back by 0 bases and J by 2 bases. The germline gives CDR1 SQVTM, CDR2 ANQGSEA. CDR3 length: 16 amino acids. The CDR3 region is CSVEDLGDRVNYGYTF. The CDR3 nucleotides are TGCAGCGTTGAAGATCTGGGGGACAGGGTCAACTATGGCTACACCTTC. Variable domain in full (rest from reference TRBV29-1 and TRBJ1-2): SAVISQKPSRDICQRGTSLTIQCQVDSQVTMMFWYRQQPGQSLTLIATANQGSEATYESGFVIDKFPISRPNLTFSTLTVSNMSPEDSSIYLCSVEDLGDRVNYGYTFGSGTRLTVV.

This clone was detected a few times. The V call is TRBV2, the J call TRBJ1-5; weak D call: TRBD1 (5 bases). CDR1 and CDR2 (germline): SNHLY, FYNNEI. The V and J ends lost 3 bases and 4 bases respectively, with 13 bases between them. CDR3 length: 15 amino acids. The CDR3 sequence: CASSDTGQVNQPQHF. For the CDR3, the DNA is TGTGCCAGCAGTGACACAGGCCAAGTAAATCAGCCCCAGCATTTT.

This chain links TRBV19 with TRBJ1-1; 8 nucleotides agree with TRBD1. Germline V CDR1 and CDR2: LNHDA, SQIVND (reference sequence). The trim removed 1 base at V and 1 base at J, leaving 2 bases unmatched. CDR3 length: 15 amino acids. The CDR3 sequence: CASSIAGTGNTEAFF. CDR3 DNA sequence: TGTGCCAGTAGTATAGCCGGGACAGGGAACACTGAAGCTTTCTTT.

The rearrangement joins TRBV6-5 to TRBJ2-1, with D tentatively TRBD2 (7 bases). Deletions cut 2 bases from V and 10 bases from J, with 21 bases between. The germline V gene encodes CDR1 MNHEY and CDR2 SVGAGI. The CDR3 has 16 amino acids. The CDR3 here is CASSYSITGGLREQFF. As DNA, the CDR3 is TGTGCCAGCAGTTACAGTATCACGGGGGGCCTCCGCGAGCAGTTCTTC.

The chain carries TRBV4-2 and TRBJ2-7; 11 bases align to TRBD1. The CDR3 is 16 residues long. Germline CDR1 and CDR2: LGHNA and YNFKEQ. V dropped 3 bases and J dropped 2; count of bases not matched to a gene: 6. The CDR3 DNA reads TGTGCCAGCAGCCAGGGTGGGACAGGGGGTCCCTACGAGCAGTACTTC. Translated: CASSQGGTGGPYEQYF.

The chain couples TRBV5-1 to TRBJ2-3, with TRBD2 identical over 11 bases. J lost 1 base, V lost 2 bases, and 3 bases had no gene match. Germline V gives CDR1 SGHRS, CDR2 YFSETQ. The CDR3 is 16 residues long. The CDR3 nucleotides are TGCGCCAGCAGCTTTACTAGCGGGGGAGGCACAGATACGCAGTATTTT. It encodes CASSFTSGGGTDTQYF.

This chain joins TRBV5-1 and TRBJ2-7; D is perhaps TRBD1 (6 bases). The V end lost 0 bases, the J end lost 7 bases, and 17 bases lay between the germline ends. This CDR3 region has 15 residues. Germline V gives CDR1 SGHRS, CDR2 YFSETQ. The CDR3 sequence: CASSLVAGDSREQYF. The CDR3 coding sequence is TGCGCCAGCAGCTTGGTGGCAGGGGATTCTCGTGAGCAGTACTTC.

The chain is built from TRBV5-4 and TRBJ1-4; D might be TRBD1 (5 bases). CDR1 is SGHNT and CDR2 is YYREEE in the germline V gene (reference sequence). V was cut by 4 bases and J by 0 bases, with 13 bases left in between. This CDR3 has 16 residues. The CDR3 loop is CASSRGETATNEKLFF. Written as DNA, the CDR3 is TGTGCCAGCAGCCGAGGGGAGACGGCAACTAATGAAAAACTGTTTTTT. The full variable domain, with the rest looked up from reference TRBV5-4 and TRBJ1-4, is ETGVTQSPTHLIKTRGQQVTLRCSSQSGHNTVSWYQQALGQGPQFIFQYYREEENGRGNFPPRFSGLQFPNYSSELNVNALELDDSALYLCASSRGETATNEKLFFGSGTQLSVL.

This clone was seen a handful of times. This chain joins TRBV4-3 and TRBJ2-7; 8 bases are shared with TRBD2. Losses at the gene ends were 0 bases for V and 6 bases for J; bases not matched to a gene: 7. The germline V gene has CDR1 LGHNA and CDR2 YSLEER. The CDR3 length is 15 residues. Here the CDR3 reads CASSQDRGGAVEQYF. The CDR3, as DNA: TGCGCCAGCAGCCAAGATCGGGGGGGGGCCGTCGAGCAGTACTTC.

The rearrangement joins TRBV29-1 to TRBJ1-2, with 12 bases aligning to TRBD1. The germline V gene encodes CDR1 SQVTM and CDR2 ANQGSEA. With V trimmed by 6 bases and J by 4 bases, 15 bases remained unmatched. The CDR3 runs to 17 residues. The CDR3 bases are TGCAGCGTCCCAGCCGACGGGACAGGGGGCTTTGGCTATGGCTACACCTTC. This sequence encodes CSVPADGTGGFGYGYTF.

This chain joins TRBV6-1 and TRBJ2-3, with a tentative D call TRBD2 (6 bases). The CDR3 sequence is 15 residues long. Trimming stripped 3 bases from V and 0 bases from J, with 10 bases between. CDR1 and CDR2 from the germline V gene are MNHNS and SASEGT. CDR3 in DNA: TGTGCCAGCAGTGACTTGGCGGGGAGCACAGATACGCAGTATTTT. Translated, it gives CASSDLAGSTDTQYF.

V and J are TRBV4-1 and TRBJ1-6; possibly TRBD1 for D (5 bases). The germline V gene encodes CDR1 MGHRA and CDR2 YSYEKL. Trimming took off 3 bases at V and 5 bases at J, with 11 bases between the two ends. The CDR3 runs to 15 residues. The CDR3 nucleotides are TGCGCCAGCAGCCAGCGAGGGACGGATAATTCACCCCTCCACTTT. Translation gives CASSQRGTDNSPLHF.

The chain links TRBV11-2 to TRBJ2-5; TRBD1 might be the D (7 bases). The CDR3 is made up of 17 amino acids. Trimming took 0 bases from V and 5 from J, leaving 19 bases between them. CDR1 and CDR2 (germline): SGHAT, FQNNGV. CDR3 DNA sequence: TGTGCCAGCAGCTTAGATAGCCAGGGGGGATTCACGGAGACCCAGTACTTC. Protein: CASSLDSQGGFTETQYF.